This TCR beta chain was found in a study of blood T cell repertoires in COVID-19. V lost 0 bases, J lost 7 bases, and 4 bases lay in between. This CDR3 is 12 amino acids long. Germline lookup yields CDR1 LGHDT and CDR2 YNNKEL (reference sequence). Per the original data handling: For nucleated cells, counts were estimated from reference gene primer amplification. Clones were sequenced by immunoSEQ multiplex PCR, and TCRdb holds only the in-frame ones, with some missing. V, J and clone size were drawn from that table, and D and trimming were deduced from the DNA. The table shows around 15,000 clones, with around nine tenths occurring only once.

The receptor comes from a man aged 55 to 70 with active COVID-19. This chain connects TRBV3-1 (or the pseudogene TRBV3-2) to TRBJ2-1; the D is unclear. Sequenced sample: peripheral blood. The CDR3, as DNA: TGTGCCAGCAGCCAAGATGTAAATGAGCAGTTCTTC. Translated, it gives CASSQDVNEQFF.